This T cell receptor beta chain is from a study of OX40 agonist ivuxolimab in advanced cancers. Background on the study: The drug used for patients, ivuxolimab, was an agonistic anti-OX40 (CD134) antibody. Previous treatment with anti-PD-1, anti-PD-L1 or anti-CTLA-4 therapy was allowed; over 35% had received some. General study points: The authors also found low normalized T-cell clonal expansion in some nonresponders. Both CD4+ and CD8+ T cell populations in blood had undergone clonal expansion by week 6 at 0.1 to 3.0 mg/kg.

A remark on this clone: What it binds is not known.

This table comes from immunoSEQ multiplex PCR, and its TCRdb copy is limited to in-frame clones, with some not included. The data contain around 68,000 clones, about 85% of them singletons. Sequenced here: CD4+ or CD8+ T cells sorted from blood, sampled in a trial of the OX40 agonist ivuxolimab. This TCR was recovered from an adult with an advanced solid tumor such as melanoma, head and neck, liver or kidney cancer.

The CDR3 sequence: CASSPTDTGQPQHF. The CDR3 DNA is TGCGCCAGCAGTCCAACCGATACCGGGCAGCCCCAGCATTTT. V usage is TRBV10-2 and J usage is TRBJ1-5; D call uncertain. Trimming pared 5 bases from V and 7 bases from J, leaving 15 bases between. This CDR3 has 14 amino acids. The germline V gene has CDR1 WSHSY and CDR2 SAAADI.